These 16 T cell receptor beta chains were sequenced from one sample in a study of regulatory T cells in long-lasting Graves disease (dated by TCRdb to 2020 to 2022). This specimen's time point label, interpreted: persistent/refractory GD, antithyroid drugs over 5 years with positive TRAb. For both TCR sequencing and RNA sequencing, RNA was extracted from PBMCs using TRIzol. Library creation used multiplex PCR. Instrument used: Illumina HiSeq 4000. TCR beta libraries were built with iRepertoire HTBI primers and Arm-PCR amplification of CDR3 regions. Using fastp at Q25 and MiXCR, TCRdb reprocessed the public reads and kept productive beta chains. Each CDR3 protein gets just one entry, which takes the most common genes and DNA from the rows behind it. The sample profile shows 400,000 to 500,000 distinct CDR3 sequences; over 20% of them were found once. Together, the top ten hold approximately 15% of the sample.

Specimen: peripheral blood mononuclear cells (PBMCs), collected when the disease was refractory, from a patient treated with antithyroid drugs. The source of these receptors is a female donor with Graves disease.

Comment on this clonotype: A single base separates this from a much larger clone, so it may be a read error. CDR3 sequence: CASSTPGGRIHYEQYF. CDR3 DNA sequence: TGTGCCAGCAGTACCCCTGGCGGGAGGATCCACTACGAGCAGTACTTC. The chain has TRBV28 and TRBJ2-7, with 8 bases lining up with TRBD2. With 5 bases clipped from V and 3 bases from J, the junction kept 12 bases outside the gene matches. In germline, CDR1 is MDHEN, CDR2 SYDVKM. CDR3 length: 16 residues.

V is TRBV28 and J is TRBJ2-3; no definite D call. Germline loops: CDR1 MDHEN, CDR2 SYDVKM. This CDR3 is 14 amino acids long. Trimming stripped 6 bases from V and 3 bases from J, with 13 bases between. CDR3 protein: CASSRPGRTDTQYF. The CDR3 DNA reads as TGTGCCAGCAGCCGCCCCGGTAGGACAGATACGCAGTATTTT.

This clonotype has at least ten counts. The chain uses TRBV20-1 and TRBJ2-5; 13 bases map to TRBD2. There are 14 residues in the CDR3. The germline CDR1 and CDR2 sequences are DFQATT and SNEGSKA (reference sequence). The V segment lost 7 bases and the J segment 4 bases; nucleotides outside the gene matches: 6. The CDR3 here is CSGGLAGAGETQYF. Written as DNA, the CDR3 is TGCAGTGGCGGACTAGCGGGAGCAGGAGAGACCCAGTACTTC.

This chain connects TRBV15 to TRBJ2-3; D is unclear. With 3 bases removed from V and 3 bases from J, the gap between germline ends came to 4 bases. CDR1 and CDR2 (germline): LNHNV, YYDKDF (reference sequence). CDR3 length: 12 residues. The CDR3 DNA reads as TGTGCCACCAGCAGGGAAACAGATACGCAGTATTTT. Encoded protein: CATSRETDTQYF.

In the case of this clonotype: Possible read error: a much larger clone is one base away. The CDR3 DNA sequence: TGTGCCAGCACCCTAGCGGGAGGTTACAATGAGCAGTACTTC. Amino acids: CASTLAGGYNEQYF. This chain joins TRBV2 and TRBJ2-7; 11 bases match TRBD2. J was trimmed by 7 bases and V by 7 bases; bases with no gene match: 9. The germline CDR1 and CDR2 sequences are SNHLY and FYNNEI. CDR3 length: 14 residues.

This clonotype was detected ten times or more. This chain uses TRBV7-2 with TRBJ2-7; D is possibly TRBD1 or TRBD2 (5 bases each). This CDR3 contains 16 residues. Trimming stripped 1 base from V and 0 bases from J, with 13 bases between. Germline CDR1 and CDR2: SGHTA and FQGNSA. DNA for the CDR3: TGTGCCAGCAGCTTAGTCGGGACCCTTGGCTCCTACGAGCAGTACTTC. Protein sequence: CASSLVGTLGSYEQYF. Full variable domain (rest looked up from reference TRBV7-2 and TRBJ2-7): GAGVSQSPSNKVTEKGKDVELRCDPISGHTALYWYRQSLGQGLEFLIYFQGNSAPDKSGLPSDRFSAERTGGSVSTLTIQRTQQEDSAVYLCASSLVGTLGSYEQYFGPGTRLTVT.

This rearrangement joins TRBV12-3 or TRBV12-4 to TRBJ1-5, with 12 bases aligning to TRBD1. V lost 8 bases and J lost 7; bases outside the gene matches: 12. The CDR3 spans 16 residues. CDR3 sequence: CASGDSGQGAGQPQHF. In DNA form, the CDR3 reads TGTGCCAGCGGGGACTCGGGACAGGGGGCTGGGCAGCCCCAGCATTTT.

Concerning this clonotype: A much larger clone differs by one base, so this may be a read error. The chain is built from TRBV19 and TRBJ2-2; D possibly corresponds to TRBD1 (7 bases). Germline lookup yields CDR1 LNHDA and CDR2 SQIVND (reference sequence). CDR3 length: 18 amino acids. The CDR3 is CASSIEGRGYVKTGGLFF. The CDR3 DNA is TGTGCCAGTAGTATAGAGGGCAGGGGGTATGTAAAGACCGGGGGGCTGTTTTTT. Using reference TRBV19 and TRBJ2-2 for the parts outside the CDR3, the full variable domain is DGGITQSPKYLFRKEGQNVTLSCEQNLNHDAMYWYRQDPGQGLRLIYYSQIVNDFQKGDIAEGYSVSREKKESFPLTVTSAQKNPTAFYLCASSIEGRGYVKTGGLFFGEGSRLTVL.

This clonotype showed up many times. This chain links TRBV6-6 with TRBJ2-5, with 7 bases lining up with TRBD1. The V gene end was trimmed by 0 bases and the J gene end by 4 bases; junction bases not matched to a gene: 11. Germline-derived CDR1 and CDR2 are MNHNY and SVGAGI (reference sequence). CDR3 length equals 17 residues. CDR3 region: CASSYSSGTTGVETQYF. Written as DNA, the CDR3 is TGTGCCAGCAGTTACTCGTCGGGAACCACAGGGGTAGAGACCCAGTACTTC.

This chain joins TRBV5-1 and TRBJ2-5; tentative D call: TRBD2 (6 bases). The V end lost 2 bases, the J end lost 0 bases, and 8 bases lay between the germline ends. Germline CDR1 is SGHRS and CDR2 is YFSETQ. The CDR3 spans 14 residues. The CDR3 spells CASSFRDYQETQYF. CDR3 in DNA: TGCGCCAGCAGCTTTAGGGACTACCAAGAGACCCAGTACTTC.

In this sample, this clonotype turned up many times. The chain joins TRBV2 to TRBJ2-2; 12 bases line up with TRBD2. Germline assignment: CDR1 SNHLY and CDR2 FYNNEI. This CDR3 region has 15 residues. J was trimmed by 4 bases and V by 4 bases; bases with no gene match: 1. This CDR3 is CASSGTSGATGELFF. CDR3 bases: TGTGCCAGCAGTGGGACTAGCGGGGCCACCGGGGAGCTGTTTTTT.

Ten or more counts support this clonotype. J is TRBJ2-2 and V is TRBV11-2; possibly TRBD1 for D (6 bases). Trimming removed 1 base from V and 1 base from J, with 13 bases in between. The length of the CDR3 is 17 residues. The germline V gene has CDR1 SGHAT and CDR2 FQNNGV. The CDR3 protein is CASSLGPGQLNTGELFF. In DNA, the CDR3 is TGTGCCAGCAGCTTAGGCCCCGGACAGCTGAACACCGGGGAGCTGTTTTTT.

Ten or more counts support this clonotype. The gene calls are TRBV27 and TRBJ1-4; D gene unclear. CDR1 and CDR2 from the germline V gene are MNHEY and SMNVEV (reference sequence). The CDR3 spans 13 residues. The ends were cut back, 6 bases at V and 5 bases at J, with 10 bases in the middle. CDR3 in DNA: TGTGCCAGCAGCCATACAGAAAATGAAAAACTGTTTTTT. Translation gives CASSHTENEKLFF.

The V gene is TRBV9, the J gene TRBJ1-1; 7 nucleotides agree with TRBD1. The germline V gene has CDR1 SGDLS and CDR2 YYNGEE. After removal of 6 bases from V and 0 bases from J, the junction contained 11 bases not matched to a gene. The CDR3 covers 16 residues. CDR3 in amino acids: CASTRTGDLMNTEAFF. CDR3 DNA sequence: TGTGCCAGCACCCGGACAGGAGACCTCATGAACACTGAAGCTTTCTTT.

This clonotype came up a few times. The rearrangement joins TRBV30 to TRBJ2-7, with TRBD1 identical over 9 bases. This CDR3 has 14 amino acids. Per the germline V gene, CDR1 is GTSNPN and CDR2 is SVGIG (reference sequence). V lost 2 bases to trimming and J lost 1 base; unmatched junction nucleotides: 3. The CDR3 DNA sequence: TGTGCCTGGAGTATAGGACAGGGGTCCTACGAGCAGTACTTC. This gives the protein CAWSIGQGSYEQYF.

This clonotype appeared many times. The chain uses TRBV28 and TRBJ2-7; D is perhaps TRBD1 (6 bases). Germline V gene lookup returns CDR1 MDHEN and CDR2 SYDVKM. The V and J ends lost 6 bases and 2 bases respectively, with 14 bases between them. The CDR3 has 14 residues. This CDR3 reads CASSAGTPPYEQYF. The DNA for the CDR3 is TGTGCCAGCAGCGCCGGGACACCACCCTACGAGCAGTACTTC.